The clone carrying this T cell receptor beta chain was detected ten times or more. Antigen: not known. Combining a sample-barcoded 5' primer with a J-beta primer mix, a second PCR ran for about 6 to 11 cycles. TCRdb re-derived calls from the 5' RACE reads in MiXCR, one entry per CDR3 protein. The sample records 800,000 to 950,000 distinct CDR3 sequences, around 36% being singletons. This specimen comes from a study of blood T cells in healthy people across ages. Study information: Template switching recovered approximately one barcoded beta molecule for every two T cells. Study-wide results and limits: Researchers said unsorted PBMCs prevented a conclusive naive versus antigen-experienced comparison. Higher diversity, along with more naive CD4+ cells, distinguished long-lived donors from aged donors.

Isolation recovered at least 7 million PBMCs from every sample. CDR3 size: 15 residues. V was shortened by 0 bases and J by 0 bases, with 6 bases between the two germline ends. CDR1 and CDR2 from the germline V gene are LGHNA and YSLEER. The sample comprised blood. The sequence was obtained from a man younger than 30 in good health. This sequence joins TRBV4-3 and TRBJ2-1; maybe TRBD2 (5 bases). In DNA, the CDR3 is TGCGCCAGCAGCCAAGATGGGAGCTCCTACAATGAGCAGTTCTTC. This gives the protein CASSQDGSSYNEQFF.